Only a few counts were recorded for the clone carrying this T cell receptor beta chain. Its antigen is unknown. Trimming took off 2 bases at V and 0 bases at J, with 5 bases between the two ends. The CDR3 has 13 residues. Looked up from germline, CDR1 is SQVTM and CDR2 is ANQGSEA. The source of the sample is a study of T-cell memory formation after mild COVID-19. Overall study: Clustering of TCRs was largely donor specific.

General study findings and limits: CD4+ contracting clones lay mainly in CM and EM, CD8+ ones in EMRA. Later expanders leaned CD4+, whereas day 15 to 85 contracting clones were balanced CD4/CD8.

TCRdb fed the 5' RACE reads into MiXCR, producing one record per CDR3 protein. The sample has 250,000 to 300,000 distinct CDR3 sequences, around 8% seen once. Source material: PBMCs or a T cell subset sorted from them (not recorded which). The sequence was collected from a young man who had mild COVID-19 (a few samples of this study predate the infection). Cell type and time point are not known. This chain uses TRBV29-1 with TRBJ1-3, with no clear D. CDR3 nucleotides: TGCAGCGTTGAACTGATCTCTGGAAACACCATATATTTT. Its translation: CSVELISGNTIYF.